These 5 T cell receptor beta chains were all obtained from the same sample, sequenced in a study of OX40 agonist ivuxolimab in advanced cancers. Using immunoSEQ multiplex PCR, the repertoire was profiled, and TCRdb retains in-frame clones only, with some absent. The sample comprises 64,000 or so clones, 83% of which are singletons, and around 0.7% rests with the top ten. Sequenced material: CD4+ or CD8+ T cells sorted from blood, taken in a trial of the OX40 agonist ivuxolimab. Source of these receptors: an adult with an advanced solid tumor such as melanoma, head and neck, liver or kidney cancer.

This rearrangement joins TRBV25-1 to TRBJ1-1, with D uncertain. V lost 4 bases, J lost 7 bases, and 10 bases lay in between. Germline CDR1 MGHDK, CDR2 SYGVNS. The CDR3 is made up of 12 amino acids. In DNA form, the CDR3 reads TGTGCCAGCAGTGCTACGAGAGATGAAGCTTTCTTT. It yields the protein CASSATRDEAFF. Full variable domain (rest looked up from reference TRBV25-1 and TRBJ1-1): EADIYQTPRYLVIGTGKKITLECSQTMGHDKMYWYQQDPGMELHLIHYSYGVNSTEKGDLSSESTVSRIRTEHFPLTLESARPSHTSQYLCASSATRDEAFFGQGTRLTVV.

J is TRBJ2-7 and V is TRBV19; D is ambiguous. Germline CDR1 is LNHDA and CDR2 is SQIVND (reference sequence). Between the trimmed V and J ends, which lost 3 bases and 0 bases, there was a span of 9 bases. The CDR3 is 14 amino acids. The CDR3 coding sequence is TGTGCCAGTAGTATCCGGCGGAGCTCCTACGAGCAGTACTTC. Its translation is CASSIRRSSYEQYF.

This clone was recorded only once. Here the CDR3 reads CASSFRTGEGYSNQPQHF. The CDR3 DNA sequence: TGTGCCAGCAGCTTTAGGACAGGGGAGGGGTATAGCAATCAGCCCCAGCATTTT. The chain carries TRBV7-4 and TRBJ1-5, with 9 bases identical to TRBD1. The CDR3 consists of 18 residues. Germline loops: CDR1 SGHVT, CDR2 SQSDAQ. The trim removed 3 bases at V and 0 bases at J, leaving 9 bases unmatched.

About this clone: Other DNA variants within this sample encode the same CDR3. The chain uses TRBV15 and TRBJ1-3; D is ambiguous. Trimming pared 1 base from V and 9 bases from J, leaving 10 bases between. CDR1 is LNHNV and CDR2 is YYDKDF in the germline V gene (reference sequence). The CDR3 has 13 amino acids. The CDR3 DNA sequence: TGTGCCACCAGCAGAGGGGCATCGGGCACCATATATTTT. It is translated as CATSRGASGTIYF. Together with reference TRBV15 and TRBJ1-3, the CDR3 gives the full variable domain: DAMVIQNPRYQVTQFGKPVTLSCSQTLNHNVMYWYQQKSSQAPKLLFHYYDKDFNNEADTPDNFQSRRPNTSFCFLDIRSPGLGDTAMYLCATSRGASGTIYFGEGSWLTVV.

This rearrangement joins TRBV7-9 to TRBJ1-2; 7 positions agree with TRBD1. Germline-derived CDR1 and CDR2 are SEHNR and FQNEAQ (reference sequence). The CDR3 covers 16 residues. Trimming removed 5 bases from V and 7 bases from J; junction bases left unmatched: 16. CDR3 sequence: CASSLPEGGGLLGYTF. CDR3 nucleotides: TGTGCCAGCAGCCTCCCCGAGGGAGGGGGCCTTCTTGGCTACACCTTC.